This is a list of T cell receptor beta chains from one sample in a study of T cell clonotyping in hematopoietic cell transplantation. TCRdb's copy holds only in-frame clones and misses some; the assay was immunoSEQ multiplex PCR. The profile shows around 8,000 clones, under 70% of them singletons. The sequencing here drew on peripheral blood mononuclear cells, taken 100 days after allogeneic stem cell transplant. These receptors came from a male patient in his sixties or seventies who had an allogeneic stem cell transplant from an unrelated donor, so the T cells may come from the graft donor. Some clones in this sample may be carry-over from other donors' samples. Both conserved end residues are part of each CDR3. The D gene is left open where the match is weak. Size values are once, few and many counts, or a class for expanded clones, and some rows have none.

J,V,D,length,size,DNA,CDR3
TRBJ1-2,TRBV29-1,NA,13,NA,TGCAGCGTTGATGAGGGCAGGGGAAGAGGCTACACCTTC,CSVDEGRGRGYTF
TRBJ1-2,TRBV27,NA,13,large,TGTGCCAGCAGTTTGGAAGCTAACTATGGCTACACCTTC,CASSLEANYGYTF
TRBJ2-7,TRBV9,NA,15,once,TGTGCCAGCAGCGTAGTCCCAACCCCATCGGGAGAGCAGTACTTC,CASSVVPTPSGEQYF
TRBJ2-7,TRBV9,TRBD2,17,large,TGTGCCAGCAGCCTAGGACTAGCGGGACCCCCAGCCTACGAGCAGTACTTC,CASSLGLAGPPAYEQYF
TRBJ1-3,TRBV20-1,NA,10,NA,TGCAGTGCTAGAGGCCGCTCCATATATTTT,CSARGRSIYF
TRBJ1-6,TRBV9,NA,19,few,TGTGCCAGCAGCGCATTTAACCAGGGGAGTTCGTATCCTAATTCACCCCTCCACTTT,CASSAFNQGSSYPNSPLHF
TRBJ1-1,TRBV5-1,NA,12,few,TGCGCCAGCAAATATGGACAGAGTGAAGCTTTCTTT,CASKYGQSEAFF
TRBJ2-7,TRBV7-3,NA,13,NA,TGTGCCAGCAGCTTAGACAGTAATTACGAGCAGTACTTC,CASSLDSNYEQYF
TRBJ2-5,TRBV5-1,TRBD1,16,NA,TGCGCCAGCAGCCCTTTTGGACAGGGGGCGCAAGAGACCCAGTACTTC,CASSPFGQGAQETQYF
TRBJ1-1,TRBV5-4,TRBD1,15,medium-sized,TGTGCCAGCAGCGCCCGACAGGGAGAGAACACTGAAGCTTTCTTT,CASSARQGENTEAFF
TRBJ2-1,TRBV7-9,TRBD2,15,large,TGTGCCAGCAGCTCCAGCTTTTCGGGAGGCTATGAGCAGTTCTTC,CASSSSFSGGYEQFF
TRBJ1-2,TRBV5-4,NA,17,NA,TGTGCCAGCAGTCTGGGGTTACTCAGGGGATCTAACTATGGCTACACCTTC,CASSLGLLRGSNYGYTF
TRBJ1-2,TRBV6-1,NA,15,NA,TGTGCCAGCAGTGAATTTAGTGGCAGCTTCTATGGCTACACCTTC,CASSEFSGSFYGYTF
TRBJ1-5,TRBV7-6,NA,14,NA,TGTGCCAGCAGCTCCGGGACCTTCAATCAGCCCCAGCATTTT,CASSSGTFNQPQHF
TRBJ1-2,TRBV5-8,NA,14,NA,TGTGCCAGCAGCCTCCTACCCGGAAACTATGGCTACACCTTC,CASSLLPGNYGYTF
TRBJ1-1,TRBV4-2,NA,16,NA,TGTGCCAGCAGCCGCCTTGAGGGGCCATTGAACACTGAAGCTTTCTTT,CASSRLEGPLNTEAFF
TRBJ1-6,TRBV10-3,TRBD1,17,NA,TGTGCCATCAGTGAGCCATACAGGGGGCGAAATAATTCACCCCTCCACTTT,CAISEPYRGRNNSPLHF
TRBJ1-5,TRBV30,TRBD1,15,NA,TGTGCCTGGAGTTTCGGCACAGGGGGAAATCAGCCCCAGCATTTT,CAWSFGTGGNQPQHF
TRBJ1-5,TRBV15,NA,14,medium-sized,TGTGCCACCAGCTTTGGCAGGGTGGATCAGCCCCAGCATTTT,CATSFGRVDQPQHF
TRBJ1-5,TRBV6-5,NA,14,NA,TGTGCCAGCAGTATGACAGGTGGCAACCGGCCCCAGCATTTT,CASSMTGGNRPQHF
TRBJ1-2,TRBV10-1,TRBD1,14,NA,TGCGCCAGCAGTGAGTCGGCAGGGGGCTATGGCTACACCTTC,CASSESAGGYGYTF
TRBJ2-7,TRBV15,TRBD1,14,medium-sized,TGTGCCACCAGCGGAGCACAGGGGCTCTACGAGCAGTACTTC,CATSGAQGLYEQYF
TRBJ2-5,TRBV5-6,NA,14,NA,TGTGCCAGCAGCCCGACGGGAACACAAGAGACCCAGTACTTC,CASSPTGTQETQYF
TRBJ2-5,TRBV9,NA,16,NA,TGTGCCAGCAGCGAGCAAACCGGGTTGCGGGGAGAGACCCAGTACTTC,CASSEQTGLRGETQYF
TRBJ2-7,TRBV10-2,NA,15,once,TGCGCCAGCAGTGTTTCAGGGACTTATGCCTACGAGCAGTACTTC,CASSVSGTYAYEQYF
TRBJ1-2,TRBV11-2,NA,14,NA,TGTGCCAGCAGCACTCTCATCATGGGCTATGGCTACACCTTC,CASSTLIMGYGYTF
TRBJ2-7,TRBV5-4,TRBD2,16,NA,TGTGCCAGCAGCGGAGGACTAGCGGGAGGACTTGTCGAGCAGTACTTC,CASSGGLAGGLVEQYF
TRBJ2-7,TRBV6-5,NA,13,few,TGTGCCAGCAGTTACGCAGGGACGGACGAGCAGTACTTC,CASSYAGTDEQYF
TRBJ2-1,TRBV6-6,NA,14,large,TGTGCCAGCAGTTACCAGGGAGCCTACAATGAGCAGTTCTTC,CASSYQGAYNEQFF
TRBJ2-3,TRBV6-6,NA,13,few,TGTGCCACCTCAGACAGTAGCACAGATACGCAGTATTTT,CATSDSSTDTQYF
TRBJ1-2,TRBV6-5,NA,15,NA,TGTGCCAGCAGTTACTCTTTCGCCCCGGACTATGGCTACACCTTC,CASSYSFAPDYGYTF
TRBJ2-3,TRBV25-1,NA,12,NA,TGTGCCAGCACCTCGGAGGCAGATACGCAGTATTTT,CASTSEADTQYF
TRBJ1-1,TRBV10-3,NA,14,NA,TGTGCCATCAGTGAGTCGACCGCGGGGGCTGAAGCTTTCTTT,CAISESTAGAEAFF
TRBJ1-2,TRBV21-1,NA,17,few,TGTGCCAGCAGCATCCACCGTAGACAGGCGACTAACTATGGCTACACCTTC,CASSIHRRQATNYGYTF
TRBJ1-3,TRBV5-1,TRBD1,16,few,TGCGCCAGCAGCCCATGGACAGGGAGGACTGGAAACACCATATATTTT,CASSPWTGRTGNTIYF
TRBJ2-1,TRBV5-1,NA,16,NA,TGCGCCAGCAGCCCTCAACCCGGACGGGTTTACAATGAGCAGTTCTTC,CASSPQPGRVYNEQFF
TRBJ1-6,TRBV2,TRBD1,15,NA,TGTGCCAGCAGACCCGACAGGGCGGCTAATTCACCCCTCCACTTT,CASRPDRAANSPLHF
TRBJ1-2,TRBV7-2,TRBD1,18,NA,TGTGCCAGCAGTTCCCCCGGGACAGGTCCTACCAACAACTATGGCTACACCTTC,CASSSPGTGPTNNYGYTF
TRBJ2-1,TRBV6-5,TRBD2,14,NA,TGTGCCAGCTACGGGACTAGCGGATACAATGAGCAGTTCTTC,CASYGTSGYNEQFF
TRBJ1-5,TRBV7-3,NA,14,few,TGTGCCAGCAGCCAAGGCGGAAGCAATCAGCCCCAGCATTTT,CASSQGGSNQPQHF
TRBJ1-5,TRBV28,NA,13,NA,TGTGCCAGCAGTTTCGAGGGGAATCAGCCCCAGCATTTT,CASSFEGNQPQHF
TRBJ2-7,TRBV5-4,NA,15,NA,TGTGCCAGCAGCCCGGACCAGGACGGCTTAGGCGAGCAGTACTTC,CASSPDQDGLGEQYF
TRBJ2-5,TRBV7-9,TRBD1,16,NA,TGTGCCAGCAGCTTATTCGGCGACAGGGTCCAAGAGACCCAGTACTTC,CASSLFGDRVQETQYF
TRBJ1-1,TRBV4-1,NA,14,NA,TGCGCCAGCAGCCAACAACTCACAGGGTTTGAAGCTTTCTTT,CASSQQLTGFEAFF
TRBJ2-7,TRBV4-2,NA,15,NA,TGTGCCAGCAGCCAGGGCGTCACTAGTCCCTACGAGCAGTACTTC,CASSQGVTSPYEQYF
TRBJ1-2,TRBV5-6,TRBD1,16,few,TGTGCCAGCAGCTTGGTGGAAGGACAGGGGAGTTTTGGCTACACCTTC,CASSLVEGQGSFGYTF
TRBJ2-7,TRBV30,TRBD1,14,NA,TGTGCCTGGACTCAAGGGACAGGGTTCTACGAGCAGTACTTC,CAWTQGTGFYEQYF